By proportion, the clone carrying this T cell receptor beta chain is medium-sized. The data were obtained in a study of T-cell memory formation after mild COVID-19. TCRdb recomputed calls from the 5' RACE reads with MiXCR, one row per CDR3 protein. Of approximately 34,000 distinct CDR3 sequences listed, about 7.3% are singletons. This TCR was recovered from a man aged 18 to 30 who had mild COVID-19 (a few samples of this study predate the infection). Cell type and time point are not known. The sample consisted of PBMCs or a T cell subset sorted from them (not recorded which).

The CDR3 DNA reads as TGTGCCAGCACCAGGGACGTCGCGAACACCGGGGAGCTGTTTTTT. Translating gives CASTRDVANTGELFF. J is TRBJ2-2 and V is TRBV7-2, with D possibly being TRBD1 or TRBD2 (5 bases each). Germline CDR1 SGHTA, CDR2 FQGNSA. The CDR3 is 15 residues long. V was clipped by 7 bases and J by 0 bases, with 12 bases between them.